These 13 T cell receptor beta chains originate from one sample sequenced in a study of cytomegalovirus exposure and HLA in healthy donors. With 60 Vbeta and 13 Jbeta primers, the PCR was carried out. Libraries were prepared by immunoSEQ multiplex PCR; TCRdb keeps only in-frame clonotypes and omits some of them. Of around 180,000 clones listed, about four fifths were seen once; the top ten hold approximately 0.26%. Source material: PBMCs. Source of these receptors: a boy aged 5-17 years in good health and CMV-seronegative.

The chain combines TRBV30 with TRBJ1-2, with TRBD1 identical over 7 bases. The CDR3 length is 13 residues. CDR1 and CDR2 from the germline V gene are GTSNPN and SVGIG (reference sequence). V dropped 5 bases and J dropped 5; count of bases not matched to a gene: 8. Here the CDR3 reads CAWVDRDVYGYTF. CDR3 sequence (DNA): TGTGCCTGGGTTGACAGGGATGTATATGGCTACACCTTC.

The CDR3 sequence: CASSETIQRFYGYTF. DNA of the CDR3: TGTGCCAGTAGTGAAACGATACAGAGATTCTATGGCTACACCTTC. The gene calls are TRBV19 and TRBJ1-2; D uncertain. The V gene lost 5 bases and the J gene lost 4 bases, with 17 bases spanning the gap. Germline V gene data show CDR1 as LNHDA and CDR2 as SQIVND (reference sequence). The CDR3 covers 15 residues. Using reference TRBV19 and TRBJ1-2 for the parts outside the CDR3, the full variable domain is DGGITQSPKYLFRKEGQNVTLSCEQNLNHDAMYWYRQDPGQGLRLIYYSQIVNDFQKGDIAEGYSVSREKKESFPLTVTSAQKNPTAFYLCASSETIQRFYGYTFGSGTRLTVV.

CDR3 sequence: CASRRLAYGELFF. Here the CDR3 DNA reads TGTGCCAGCAGGCGGCTAGCGTACGGGGAGCTGTTTTTT. The chain combines TRBV7-2 with TRBJ2-2; possible D gene TRBD2, 6 bases. The V gene's germline CDR1 is SGHTA and CDR2 FQGNSA. This CDR3 has 13 amino acids. Deletions cut 6 bases from V and 7 bases from J, with 12 bases between. The whole variable domain, remainder taken from reference TRBV7-2 and TRBJ2-2, is GAGVSQSPSNKVTEKGKDVELRCDPISGHTALYWYRQSLGQGLEFLIYFQGNSAPDKSGLPSDRFSAERTGGSVSTLTIQRTQQEDSAVYLCASRRLAYGELFFGEGSRLTVL.

The V gene is TRBV9, the J gene TRBJ2-1; 11 nucleotides line up with TRBD2. CDR1 SGDLS and CDR2 YYNGEE come from the germline V gene. The J segment lost 6 bases and the V segment lost 2 bases, leaving 4 bases of the junction unmatched. The CDR3 has 15 residues. CDR3 coding DNA: TGTGCCAGCAGCGTGTTAGCGGGGGGGCGCAATGAGCAGTTCTTC. This encodes CASSVLAGGRNEQFF.

The V call is TRBV28, the J call TRBJ2-1, with a tentative D call TRBD1 (5 bases). This CDR3 comprises 15 residues. The V gene lost 8 bases and the J gene lost 5 bases, with 19 bases spanning the gap. Germline CDR1 reads MDHEN; CDR2 reads SYDVKM. CDR3 protein: CASLRSGPGNNEQFF. The DNA of the CDR3 is TGTGCCAGCCTAAGGTCAGGGCCAGGGAACAATGAGCAGTTCTTC.

This sequence joins TRBV6-6 and TRBJ2-7, with D maybe TRBD1 (5 bases). The CDR3 extends over 11 amino acids. CDR1 and CDR2 (germline): MNHNY, SVGAGI (reference sequence). Deletions cut 7 bases from V and 3 bases from J, with 7 bases between. The CDR3, as DNA: TGTGCCAGCAAGGGGAACTACGAGCAGTACTTC. This encodes CASKGNYEQYF.

This clone came up once. The chain links TRBV6-4 to TRBJ1-1; 7 positions agree with TRBD1. Germline CDR1 reads MRHNA; CDR2 reads SNTAGT. The CDR3 is 12 residues long. J gave up 7 bases and V 5 bases, and 4 bases lay outside the gene matches. The CDR3 DNA reads TGTGCCAGCAGTTCCCAGGGGGGTGAAGCTTTCTTT. Protein sequence: CASSSQGGEAFF.

The gene calls are TRBV14 and TRBJ1-4; D not resolved. The length of the CDR3 is 16 residues. CDR1 is SGHDN and CDR2 is FVKESK in the germline V gene. Trimming took 4 bases from V and 4 from J, leaving 16 bases between them. CDR3 sequence reads: CASSLERGLGNEKLFF. The CDR3 DNA is TGTGCCAGCAGCCTAGAACGAGGGTTAGGTAATGAAAAACTGTTTTTT.

Remarks on this clone: This specimen includes other DNA sequences encoding the same CDR3. The J gene is TRBJ1-1, the V gene TRBV5-4, with 8 bases lining up with TRBD1. The V and J ends lost 3 bases and 2 bases, in that order; junction bases with no gene match: 6. CDR3 length: 15 residues. Germline CDR1 is SGHNT and CDR2 is YYREEE (reference sequence). The chain's CDR3 is CASSCGQGGNTEAFF. The CDR3 nucleotides read TGTGCCAGCAGCTGCGGACAGGGAGGAAACACTGAAGCTTTCTTT.

V gene TRBV2 combines with J gene TRBJ2-7; 10 nucleotides align to TRBD2. The length of the CDR3 is 16 residues. After removal of 6 bases from V and 3 bases from J, the junction contained 11 bases not matched to a gene. Germline CDR1 is SNHLY and CDR2 is FYNNEI. The CDR3, as DNA: TGTGCCAGCAGCTACTATCGGACTAGCGGCGACTACGAGCAGTACTTC. This sequence encodes CASSYYRTSGDYEQYF. Together with reference TRBV2 and TRBJ2-7, the CDR3 gives the full variable domain: EPEVTQTPSHQVTQMGQEVILRCVPISNHLYFYWYRQILGQKVEFLVSFYNNEISEKSEIFDDQFSVERPDGSNFTLKIRSTKLEDSAMYFCASSYYRTSGDYEQYFGPGTRLTVT.

The CDR3 region is CASNLAGGSTDTQYF. CDR3 DNA: TGTGCCAGCAACTTAGCGGGAGGGAGCACAGATACGCAGTATTTT. The chain is built from TRBV6-1 and TRBJ2-3, with 11 bases matching TRBD2. CDR3 length: 15 residues. J lost 0 bases, V lost 7 bases, and 3 bases had no gene match. In germline, CDR1 is MNHNS, CDR2 SASEGT.

The chain links TRBV2 to TRBJ1-6; D is possibly TRBD1 (6 bases). Germline CDR1 is SNHLY and CDR2 is FYNNEI. This CDR3 region has 13 residues. Trimming removed 5 bases at V and 9 bases at J, with 11 bases between. The CDR3 bases are TGTGCCAGCAGTAACAGGGTTGGTTCACCCCTCCACTTT. Residues: CASSNRVGSPLHF.

The V and J genes are TRBV7-2 and TRBJ2-1; maybe TRBD2 (7 bases). The germline gives CDR1 SGHTA, CDR2 FQGNSA. Between the trimmed V and J ends, which lost 2 bases and 5 bases, there was a span of 16 bases. The CDR3 covers 16 residues. CDR3 in amino acids: CASSLRGKLANNEQFF. The CDR3 DNA reads TGTGCCAGCAGCTTAAGGGGGAAACTAGCGAACAATGAGCAGTTCTTC.